The text below deals with one T cell receptor (beta chain). Its antigen is undetermined. The data are from a study of persistence of HIV-infected CD4 T cells. Overall study results and limits: CMV- and Gag-responding cells had lower TCRbeta richness than CD3/CD28-responding cells.

The CDR3 consists of 15 residues. Cells were stimulated nonspecifically with anti-CD3/anti-CD28 magnetic beads. CD4+ T cells upregulating both CD40 ligand and CD69 were sorted as responding cells. Donors were HIV-1-infected adults who began suppressive ART during chronic infection. Sequencing used immunoSEQ version 4 in survey mode. Repertoires were generated with immunoSEQ multiplex PCR, while TCRdb's copy carries only in-frame clones and drops some. This repertoire shows approximately 46,000 clones, 85% to 90% found once; its top ten account for over 3%. This chain uses TRBV21-1 with TRBJ1-2; whether TRBD1, the table's D call, matches the DNA was not checked. TRBV21-1 constitutes a pseudogene. The sequencing here drew on CD4+ T cells sorted from PBMCs after roughly 20-hour stimulation, taken from a patient who received antiretroviral therapy. The sequence came from an adult woman with HIV who was CMV-seropositive. The CDR3, as DNA: TGTGCCAGCAGCAAGCTGACAGCCCTTAACTATGGCTACACCTTC. This codes for CASSKLTALNYGYTF.